At least ten counts were recorded for the clone carrying this T cell receptor beta chain. As yet, its antigen is unknown. This record comes from a study of spatial heterogeneity in lung cancer. Study context: Unique TCR and UMI combinations averaged more than ten appearances each in raw reads.

The time point was: blood at routine non-recurrence follow-up after resection. In each case, whole RNA from tumor, nontumor lung or frozen PBMC was sequenced unsorted. The CDR3 contains 12 residues. The germline CDR1 and CDR2 sequences are SGHAT and FQNNGV. V lost 1 base to trimming and J lost 4 bases, with 5 bases between them. TCRdb reprocessed the 5' RACE reads via MiXCR and lists one record per CDR3 protein. The repertoire has 42,000 or so distinct CDR3 sequences, 10% of them found once; the top ten carry roughly 18%. Findings and caveats of the study: Circulating ubiquitous expanded tumor TCRs were observed more frequently at resection than at follow-up.

This sample comprised PBMCs, obtained at follow-up. The chain couples TRBV11-2 to TRBJ2-7; no clear D gene. The clonotype originates from a female donor with early-stage non-small cell lung cancer. As DNA, the CDR3 is TGTGCCAGCAGCTTAGTGAGTTACGAGCAGTACTTC. Amino acid sequence: CASSLVSYEQYF.